Presented here are 23 T cell receptor beta chains from one specimen sequenced in a study of cytomegalovirus exposure and HLA in healthy donors. PCR amplification relied on 60 Vbeta primers (plus 13 Jbeta primers). The method was immunoSEQ multiplex PCR; TCRdb's version includes in-frame clones alone and lacks a portion of them. The profile shows about 140,000 clones, about 78% of them singletons. Specimen: PBMCs. The source is a man in his forties or fifties in good health and CMV-seropositive.

The genes are TRBV6-5 and TRBJ2-7; 7 bases are shared with TRBD1. The germline CDR1 and CDR2 sequences are MNHEY and SVGAGI. The length of the CDR3 is 12 residues. With V trimmed by 7 bases and J by 2 bases, 2 bases remained unmatched. The CDR3 DNA reads TGTGCCAGCAAGACAGGGCCCTACGAGCAGTACTTC. It is translated as CASKTGPYEQYF.

The V call is TRBV4-2, the J call TRBJ2-7; D may be TRBD1 (5 bases). CDR1 and CDR2 (germline): LGHNA, YNFKEQ. V was cut by 0 bases and J by 4 bases, with 13 bases left in between. The CDR3 covers 15 residues. The CDR3 spells CASSQDNRQGYEQYF. The CDR3 DNA follows: TGTGCCAGCAGCCAAGATAATCGCCAGGGTTACGAGCAGTACTTC.

The V call is TRBV2, the J call TRBJ1-2, with D maybe TRBD1 (6 bases). Germline V gene data show CDR1 as SNHLY and CDR2 as FYNNEI. This CDR3 spans 13 amino acids. The germline V and J ends were trimmed by 5 bases and 4 bases, with 11 bases remaining between them. This CDR3 is CASSLQGGYGYTF. Written as DNA, the CDR3 is TGTGCCAGCAGTCTACAGGGCGGCTATGGCTACACCTTC.

The gene calls are TRBV28 and TRBJ1-2; the D gene is possibly TRBD1 (5 bases). The CDR3 is 12 amino acids. Germline V gives CDR1 MDHEN, CDR2 SYDVKM. V lost 5 bases to trimming and J lost 2 bases, with 6 bases between them. Written as DNA, the CDR3 is TGTGCCAGCAGTCGGGGGAACTATGGCTACACCTTC. This sequence encodes CASSRGNYGYTF.

The V and J genes are TRBV2 and TRBJ2-5; TRBD2 matches at 10 bases. Near its end, the DNA agrees better with TRBJ2-7, so the J call may be wrong. Germline values: CDR1 SNHLY, CDR2 FYNNEI. The CDR3 runs to 20 residues. In DNA form, the CDR3 reads TGTGCCAGCAGTGAATGGCGGGGTTCTAGCGGGAGACCGCTCTCCTACGAGCAGTACTTC. This gives the protein CASSEWRGSSGRPLSYEQYF.

CDR3 residues: CASSMTSGASNEQFF. DNA for the CDR3: TGTGCCAGTAGTATGACTAGCGGGGCGTCCAATGAGCAGTTCTTC. The rearrangement uses TRBV19 and TRBJ2-1, with 11 bases aligning to TRBD2. Germline V gene lookup returns CDR1 LNHDA and CDR2 SQIVND (reference sequence). The CDR3 has 15 amino acids. The V gene end was trimmed by 3 bases and the J gene end by 6 bases; junction bases not matched to a gene: 4. The variable domain in full, completed from reference TRBV19 and TRBJ2-1, reads DGGITQSPKYLFRKEGQNVTLSCEQNLNHDAMYWYRQDPGQGLRLIYYSQIVNDFQKGDIAEGYSVSREKKESFPLTVTSAQKNPTAFYLCASSMTSGASNEQFFGPGTRLTVL.

This chain connects TRBV4-1 to TRBJ2-7, with 7 bases fitting TRBD1. CDR1 MGHRA and CDR2 YSYEKL come from the germline V gene. The CDR3 consists of 16 residues. Trimming removed 0 bases from V and 7 bases from J; junction bases left unmatched: 12. The chain's CDR3 is CASSQEVLGQPGEQYF. The CDR3 nucleotides are TGCGCCAGCAGCCAAGAGGTCCTGGGACAGCCCGGGGAGCAGTACTTC.

The chain carries TRBV7-9 and TRBJ2-3, with TRBD2 identical over 9 bases. The junction had 4 bases not matched to a gene; V was cut back by 3 bases and J by 3 bases. Germline V gene data show CDR1 as SEHNR and CDR2 as FQNEAQ (reference sequence). CDR3 length: 15 amino acids. DNA for the CDR3: TGTGCCAGCAGCTTGGCTAGCGGGATTACAGATACGCAGTATTTT. This encodes CASSLASGITDTQYF.

In its sample, this clone was seen a few times. The chain uses TRBV30 and TRBJ1-2, with TRBD1 as a possible D gene (5 bases). Trimming left V 3 bases short and J 2 bases short, with 7 bases between. This CDR3 contains 12 residues. Germline lookup yields CDR1 GTSNPN and CDR2 SVGIG (reference sequence). The CDR3 sequence is CAWRGGNYGYTF. CDR3 DNA sequence: TGTGCCTGGAGGGGGGGGAACTATGGCTACACCTTC.

The chain recombines TRBV6-5 with TRBJ2-2; possible D gene TRBD1, 5 bases. This CDR3 contains 14 residues. Germline V gene lookup returns CDR1 MNHEY and CDR2 SVGAGI. The V and J ends lost 4 bases and 5 bases respectively, with 11 bases between them. CDR3 region: CASSLGHSTGELFF. Here the CDR3 DNA reads TGTGCCAGCAGTTTAGGACACTCGACCGGGGAGCTGTTTTTT.

The chain is built from TRBV6-6 and TRBJ2-1, with 8 bases lining up with TRBD1. The CDR3 sequence is 15 residues long. Trimming took 5 bases from V and 6 from J; bases not matched to a gene: 9. The V gene's germline CDR1 is MNHNY and CDR2 SVGAGI (reference sequence). CDR3: CASSDLGQGFNEQFF. The CDR3 DNA reads as TGTGCCAGCAGTGACCTCGGACAGGGATTCAATGAGCAGTTCTTC.

This clone was detected a few times. This chain joins TRBV7-6 and TRBJ1-5; the D gene is possibly TRBD1 (5 bases). Per the germline V gene, CDR1 is SGHVS and CDR2 is FNYEAQ. Trimming removed 1 base from V and 3 bases from J, with 10 bases in between. This CDR3 spans 15 amino acids. The CDR3 bases are TGTGCCAGCAGCTTAGAAGCAGGGTCCAATCAGCCCCAGCATTTT. Translation: CASSLEAGSNQPQHF.

The chain links TRBV19 to TRBJ2-7; 9 bases line up with TRBD2. Germline V gives CDR1 LNHDA, CDR2 SQIVND (reference sequence). V lost 4 bases, J lost 3 bases, and 7 bases stayed unmatched. The CDR3 is 15 amino acids. CDR3 sequence reads: CASSTASGAFYEQYF. Here the CDR3 DNA reads TGTGCCAGTAGTACAGCTAGCGGGGCCTTCTACGAGCAGTACTTC.

CDR3 in DNA: TGTGCCAGCAGCTTAGGCCTCGGCGGGGGGGTAGAGTACGAGCAGTACTTC. It is translated as CASSLGLGGGVEYEQYF. The V call is TRBV13, the J call TRBJ2-7; 9 nucleotides agree with TRBD2. Germline V lookup: CDR1 PRHDT, CDR2 FYEKMQ (reference sequence). The CDR3 runs 17 residues. V shed 0 bases, J shed 4 bases, and the junction held 10 bases outside the gene matches.

This sequence joins TRBV9 and TRBJ1-2; TRBD1 matches at 8 bases. CDR1 is SGDLS, CDR2 YYNGEE, per germline. CDR3 length equals 14 residues. The V segment lost 3 bases and the J segment 5 bases; nucleotides outside the gene matches: 6. The CDR3 coding sequence is TGTGCCAGCAGCGGGCCTGGGGACAGGTATGGCTACACCTTC. This encodes CASSGPGDRYGYTF.

V and J are TRBV19 and TRBJ2-7; D might be TRBD2 (5 bases). The CDR3 covers 16 residues. The V gene lost 3 bases and the J gene lost 7 bases, with 22 bases spanning the gap. Germline V gives CDR1 LNHDA, CDR2 SQIVND (reference sequence). CDR3 in DNA: TGTGCCAGTAGTATTTATGCCACCGCCCGCGGGCGTGAGCAGTACTTC. Protein sequence: CASSIYATARGREQYF.

The chain is built from TRBV7-2 and TRBJ1-1, with 8 positions matching TRBD1. Germline CDR1 and CDR2: SGHTA and FQGNSA. There are 15 residues in the CDR3. The ends lost 5 bases at V and 6 bases at J; junction bases unmatched: 11. CDR3 protein: CASSRDRGRGAEAFF. The DNA of the CDR3 is TGTGCCAGCAGCAGAGACAGGGGAAGGGGGGCTGAAGCTTTCTTT.

The chain combines TRBV7-6 with TRBJ2-5, with D perhaps matching TRBD2 (5 bases). Germline values: CDR1 SGHVS, CDR2 FNYEAQ. Trimming removed 5 bases from V and 3 bases from J, with 10 bases in between. This CDR3 contains 13 residues. CDR3 sequence (DNA): TGTGCCAGCAGCCCGGGATCGAAAGAGACCCAGTACTTC. Its protein product is CASSPGSKETQYF. The full variable domain, rest sourced from reference TRBV7-6 and TRBJ2-5, is GAGVSQSPRYKVTKRGQDVALRCDPISGHVSLYWYRQALGQGPEFLTYFNYEAQQDKSGLPNDRFSAERPEGSISTLTIQRTEQRDSAMYRCASSPGSKETQYFGPGTRLLVL.

The rearrangement joins TRBV14 to TRBJ2-7; the match to TRBD1 covers 9 bases. Germline assignment: CDR1 SGHDN and CDR2 FVKESK. The CDR3 totals 15 residues. Losses at the gene ends were 5 bases for V and 3 bases for J; bases not matched to a gene: 8. The CDR3 DNA reads as TGTGCCAGCAGCAAGGGACAGGGAAGTCGCTACGAGCAGTACTTC. As protein: CASSKGQGSRYEQYF.

The chain joins TRBV2 to TRBJ2-7; D possibly corresponds to TRBD2 (6 bases). Germline-derived CDR1 and CDR2 are SNHLY and FYNNEI. This CDR3 comprises 14 residues. V lost 7 bases, J lost 4 bases, and 17 bases lay in between. Here the CDR3 DNA reads TGTGCCAGCAAAGGGGACTCTAAGTTGTACGAGCAGTACTTC. Translating it yields CASKGDSKLYEQYF.

The chain uses TRBV5-1 and TRBJ2-1, with 7 bases fitting TRBD1. Unmatched junction bases numbered 9, after V lost 4 bases and J lost 2 bases. Germline values: CDR1 SGHRS, CDR2 YFSETQ. The CDR3 has 16 residues. CDR3 protein: CASSPTRDSTYNEQFF. DNA for the CDR3: TGCGCCAGCAGCCCTACCCGGGACAGCACCTACAATGAGCAGTTCTTC.

The chain carries TRBV9 and TRBJ1-1; 8 positions match TRBD1. Trimming cost V 1 base and J 4 bases; bases outside gene matches: 9. CDR1 and CDR2 (germline): SGDLS, YYNGEE. The length of the CDR3 is 16 residues. As DNA, the CDR3 is TGTGCCAGCAGCGTACGGGGAGGACAGGGAGGCACTGAAGCTTTCTTT. This gives the protein CASSVRGGQGGTEAFF.

The J gene is TRBJ1-6, the V gene TRBV25-1; D may be TRBD1 (5 bases). Trimming stripped 3 bases from V and 2 bases from J, with 8 bases between. Germline lookup yields CDR1 MGHDK and CDR2 SYGVNS. The CDR3 is made up of 15 amino acids. CDR3 loop: CASSEPDTYNSPLHF. CDR3 DNA sequence: TGTGCCAGCAGTGAGCCGGACACCTATAATTCACCCCTCCACTTT.